The clone carrying this T cell receptor beta chain was detected only once. An end of the junction differs from the germline gene, which may be a read error. The CDR3 is 14 amino acids. Germline CDR1 SSHAT, CDR2 FNYEAQ (reference sequence). The data were taken from a study of OX40 agonist ivuxolimab in advanced cancers. Study background: Ivuxolimab, an antibody that agonizes OX40 (CD134), was administered to the patients. All patients had ivuxolimab intravenously every 2 weeks at 0.01 to 10 mg/kg.

Method: immunoSEQ multiplex PCR; TCRdb's copy keeps in-frame clones and lacks some. The table records some 90,000 clones, roughly 89% of them present only once. This TCR came from an adult with an advanced solid tumor such as melanoma, head and neck, liver or kidney cancer. V gene TRBV7-7 combines with J gene TRBJ2-7; 7 nucleotides agree with TRBD2. The source was CD4+ or CD8+ T cells sorted from blood, collected in a trial of the OX40 agonist ivuxolimab. The CDR3 spells CASSLGEGGHEQYF. The CDR3, as DNA: TGTGCTAGCAGCTTAGGGGAGGGCGGACACGAGCAGTACTTC.